This T cell receptor beta chain appears in the sequencing data of a study of cytotoxic CD8 clonotypes in ibrutinib-treated CLL. Study as a whole: With a range of 6 to 36, the median treatment time before response samples were taken was more than nine months. Study conclusions and caveats: On treatment, the uncommon public clonotypes contracted or remained stable. Starting clonality was above that of age-matched healthy donors and tracked circulating CD8+ T-cell counts.

Measured with immunoSEQ multiplex PCR; TCRdb has only the in-frame clones, and not every one. The sample has about 45,000 clones, just over 65% seen once. V lost 2 bases and J 7 bases, leaving 8 bases between the germline ends. The germline CDR1 and CDR2 sequences are LNHNV and YYDKDF (reference sequence). The length of the CDR3 is 12 residues. On this clone itself: Its antigen remains unknown.

Sample: PBMCs, taken after 24 months of ibrutinib treatment. This receptor was obtained from a human donor with chronic lymphocytic leukemia. The rearrangement uses TRBV15 and TRBJ1-2; D uncertain. The CDR3 DNA reads as TGTGCCACCAGCAGATCGGAGGGTGGCTACACCTTC. This sequence encodes CATSRSEGGYTF.